These 12 T cell receptor beta chains originate from one sample sequenced in a study of blood T cell repertoires in COVID-19. Assay: immunoSEQ multiplex PCR; the TCRdb copy retains only in-frame clones and omits some. The sample has fewer than 400,000 clones; roughly nine tenths are singletons. Sequencing was carried out using PBMCs or T cells enriched from blood (not recorded which). These receptors came from a woman in her 30s who had been exposed to COVID-19.

The genes are TRBV20-1 and TRBJ1-2, with D perhaps matching TRBD1 (5 bases). Germline CDR1 reads DFQATT; CDR2 reads SNEGSKA (reference sequence). V lost 3 bases to trimming and J lost 8 bases, with 10 bases between them. The CDR3 is 11 residues long. The CDR3 DNA follows: TGCAGTGCTAGCGGGGGTGAGGGCTACACCTTC. Translated: CSASGGEGYTF.

With regard to this clone: This specimen includes other DNA sequences encoding the same CDR3. The gene calls are TRBV18 and TRBJ2-7; 11 bases fit TRBD1. The CDR3 is made up of 15 amino acids. The V gene end was trimmed by 3 bases and the J gene end by 0 bases; junction bases not matched to a gene: 1. Germline V lookup: CDR1 KGHSH, CDR2 LQKENI. CDR3 protein: CASSPGTGGSYEQYF. The CDR3 DNA reads as TGTGCCAGCTCACCGGGGACAGGGGGCTCCTACGAGCAGTACTTC.

The J gene is TRBJ1-1, the V gene TRBV7-2; a possible D gene is TRBD1 (5 bases). Germline V gene lookup returns CDR1 SGHTA and CDR2 FQGNSA. V was shortened by 5 bases and J by 1 base, with 11 bases between the two germline ends. The CDR3 runs to 14 residues. The CDR3 sequence is CASSLGQRNTEAFF. The CDR3 region has the DNA TGTGCCAGCAGCCTGGGGCAGCGGAACACTGAAGCTTTCTTT.

V gene TRBV2 combines with J gene TRBJ1-1; 7 nucleotides match TRBD1. CDR1 and CDR2 (germline): SNHLY, FYNNEI. The CDR3 is 16 amino acids. The trim removed 2 bases at V and 2 bases at J, leaving 8 bases unmatched. DNA for the CDR3: TGTGCCAGCAGTGAACCCCTCGGGACAGTTAACACTGAAGCTTTCTTT. The encoded protein is CASSEPLGTVNTEAFF.

CDR3 DNA: TGCGCCAGCAGCGGGGGGACAGGGAACTATGGCTACACCTTC. It encodes CASSGGTGNYGYTF. The J gene is TRBJ1-2, the V gene TRBV5-1; 9 bases align to TRBD1. This CDR3 is 14 amino acids long. Germline V gene sequence: CDR1 SGHRS, CDR2 YFSETQ. V lost 4 bases to trimming and J lost 2 bases; unmatched junction nucleotides: 3.

The sample holds a few counts of this clone. This rearrangement joins TRBV14 to TRBJ2-7; D remains unclear. The V end was cut by 0 bases, the J end by 7 bases, with 7 bases between. The CDR3 contains 12 residues. Germline CDR1 is SGHDN and CDR2 is FVKESK. CDR3 coding DNA: TGTGCCAGCAGCCAAGATATGAGGGAGCAGTACTTC. Encoded protein: CASSQDMREQYF.

This sequence joins TRBV3-1 (or the pseudogene TRBV3-2) and TRBJ2-7; D not certain. Per germline, CDR1 LGHDT and CDR2 YNNKEL (reference sequence). This CDR3 has 14 residues. Deletions cut 4 bases from V and 0 bases from J, with 10 bases between. In nucleotides, the CDR3 is TGTGCCAGCAGCCCCCGGGTTCTCTCCTACGAGCAGTACTTC. This translates into CASSPRVLSYEQYF.

Concerning this clone itself: One end of the junction is discordant with germline, which a read error may explain. The genes are TRBV5-1 and TRBJ2-5, with a weak D call TRBD2 (6 bases). The CDR3 consists of 15 residues. Germline V gene lookup returns CDR1 SGHRS and CDR2 YFSETQ. The CDR3 sequence is CASSLDPGDHETQYF. The CDR3 DNA reads as TGCGCCAGCAGCTTGGACCCGGGGGACCATGAGACCCAGTACTTC.

V gene TRBV2 combines with J gene TRBJ2-2; the match to TRBD2 covers 14 bases. Germline V CDR1 and CDR2: SNHLY, FYNNEI. The CDR3 sequence is 20 residues long. The ends lost 5 bases at V and 0 bases at J; junction bases unmatched: 11. CDR3 sequence: CASSNPGLAGARTNTGELFF. As DNA, the CDR3 is TGTGCCAGCAGTAACCCGGGACTAGCGGGGGCTCGTACGAACACCGGGGAGCTGTTTTTT.

In its sample, this clone was seen once. A read error may produce the germline difference seen at one junction end. The chain combines TRBV5-1 with TRBJ2-5, with 7 nucleotides matching TRBD2. Germline assignment: CDR1 SGHRS and CDR2 YFSETQ. The length of the CDR3 is 14 residues. The CDR3 here is CASSLFAGEEAQYF. The CDR3 nucleotides read TGCGCCAGCAGCTTGTTCGCGGGGGAAGAGGCCCAGTACTTC.

The V and J genes are TRBV19 and TRBJ2-5; 11 bases map to TRBD2. The CDR3 has 17 residues. CDR1 LNHDA and CDR2 SQIVND come from the germline V gene (reference sequence). J lost 5 bases, V lost 6 bases, and 14 bases had no gene match. The DNA for the CDR3 is TGTGCCAGTAGCGATCCGTATGGGACTAGCGGTTCGGAGACCCAGTACTTC. Its protein is CASSDPYGTSGSETQYF.

A single count supports this clone. V gene TRBV7-7 combines with J gene TRBJ1-4; TRBD1 might be the D (5 bases). From germline, CDR1 is SSHAT and CDR2 FNYEAQ (reference sequence). Trimming left V 2 bases short and J 5 bases short, with 21 bases between. CDR3 length: 18 amino acids. DNA for the CDR3: TGTGCCAGCAGCTTACGAGGCAGGGTACACTACTTAAATGAAAAACTGTTTTTT. Residues: CASSLRGRVHYLNEKLFF. Together with reference TRBV7-7 and TRBJ1-4, the CDR3 gives the full variable domain: GAGVSQSPRYKVTKRGQDVTLRCDPISSHATLYWYQQALGQGPEFLTYFNYEAQPDKSGLPSDRFSAERPEGSISTLTIQRTEQRDSAMYRCASSLRGRVHYLNEKLFFGSGTQLSVL.